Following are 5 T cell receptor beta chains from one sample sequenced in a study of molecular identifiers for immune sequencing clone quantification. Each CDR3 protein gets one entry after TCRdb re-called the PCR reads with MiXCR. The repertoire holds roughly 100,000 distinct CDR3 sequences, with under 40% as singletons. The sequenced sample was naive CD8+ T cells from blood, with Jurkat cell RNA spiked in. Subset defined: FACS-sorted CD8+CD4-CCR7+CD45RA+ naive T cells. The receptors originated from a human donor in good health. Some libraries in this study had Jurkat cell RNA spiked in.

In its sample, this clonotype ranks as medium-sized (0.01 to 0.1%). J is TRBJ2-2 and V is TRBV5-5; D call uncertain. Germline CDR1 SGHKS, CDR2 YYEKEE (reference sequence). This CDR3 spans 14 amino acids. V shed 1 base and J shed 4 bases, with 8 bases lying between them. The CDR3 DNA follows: TGTGCCAGCAGCTTGTTCGAGAGCACCGGGGAGCTGTTTTTT. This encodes CASSLFESTGELFF.

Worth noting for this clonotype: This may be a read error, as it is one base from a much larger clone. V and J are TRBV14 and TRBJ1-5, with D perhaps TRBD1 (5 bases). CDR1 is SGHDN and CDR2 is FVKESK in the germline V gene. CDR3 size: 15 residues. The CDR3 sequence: CACSQEGQGGQPQHF. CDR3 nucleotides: TGTGCCTGCAGCCAAGAAGGTCAGGGTGGTCAGCCCCAGCATTTT.

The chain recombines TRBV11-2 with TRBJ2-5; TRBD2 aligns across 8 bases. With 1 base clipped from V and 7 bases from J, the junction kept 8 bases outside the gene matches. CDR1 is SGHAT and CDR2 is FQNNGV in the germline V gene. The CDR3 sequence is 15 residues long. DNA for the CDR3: TGTGCCAGCAGCTTAGGCCGGACTAGCTTGGGGACCCAGTACTTC. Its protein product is CASSLGRTSLGTQYF.

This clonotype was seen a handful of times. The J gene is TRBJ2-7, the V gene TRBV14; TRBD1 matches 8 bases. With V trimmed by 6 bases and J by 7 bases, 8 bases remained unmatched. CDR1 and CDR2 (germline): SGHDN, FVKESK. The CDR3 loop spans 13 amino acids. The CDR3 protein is CASSIWTGQEQYF. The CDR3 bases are TGTGCCAGCAGTATCTGGACAGGGCAGGAGCAGTACTTC.

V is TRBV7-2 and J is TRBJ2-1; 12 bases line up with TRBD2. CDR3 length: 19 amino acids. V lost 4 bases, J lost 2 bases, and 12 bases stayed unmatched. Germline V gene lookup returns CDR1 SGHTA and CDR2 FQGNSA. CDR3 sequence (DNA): TGTGCCAGCAGCTGGGGACTAGCGGGTGCAGTTCCCACCTACAATGAGCAGTTCTTC. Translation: CASSWGLAGAVPTYNEQFF.